The clone carrying this TCR beta chain qualifies as large. CDR1 is SQVTM, CDR2 ANQGSEA, per germline. The CDR3 sequence is 15 residues long. With 6 bases removed from V and 0 bases from J, the gap between germline ends came to 16 bases. TCRdb independently ran MiXCR on the reads; one entry per CDR3 protein. The repertoire holds roughly 5,800 distinct CDR3 sequences, with 9.5% as singletons. This chain links TRBV29-1 with TRBJ2-3, with D possibly matching TRBD2 (6 bases). Input material: CD4+ T cells from synovial fluid. The TCR originated in a human donor with rheumatoid arthritis. The CDR3, as DNA: TGCAGCGTGGTGGGACTTACCTCTAGCACAGATACGCAGTATTTT. Translation: CSVVGLTSSTDTQYF.